The 16 T cell receptor beta chains given below trace back to one sample, sequenced in a study of blood T cell repertoires in COVID-19. Some clones are missing from TCRdb's copy, which holds only in-frame ones; the method was immunoSEQ multiplex PCR. This sample has tens of thousands of clones; 85% to 90% occur once, and the top ten carry around 2.9%. Sequenced: peripheral blood. The receptor set was obtained from an elderly man with acute or convalescent COVID-19.

The chain links TRBV5-1 to TRBJ2-5; 9 nucleotides align to TRBD1. Looked up from germline, CDR1 is SGHRS and CDR2 is YFSETQ. The junction had 8 bases not matched to a gene; V was cut back by 3 bases and J by 5 bases. This CDR3 has 15 residues. In nucleotides, the CDR3 is TGCGCCAGCAGCTCCGGGGACAGGGTGAGGGAGACCCAGTACTTC. This encodes CASSSGDRVRETQYF.

The J gene is TRBJ1-5, the V gene TRBV5-5; TRBD1 matches 7 bases. V was pared by 0 bases and J by 5 bases, with 2 bases of the junction left unmatched. CDR1 is SGHKS and CDR2 is YYEKEE in the germline V gene (reference sequence). There are 14 residues in the CDR3. The chain's CDR3 is CASSLVGGDQPQHF. CDR3 DNA: TGTGCCAGCAGCTTGGTAGGGGGCGATCAGCCCCAGCATTTT.

This clone has more than one count but fewer than ten. The gene calls are TRBV19 and TRBJ1-5, with TRBD1 matching 8 bases. The length of the CDR3 is 12 residues. V shed 8 bases, J shed 6 bases, and the junction held 3 bases outside the gene matches. The V gene's germline CDR1 is LNHDA and CDR2 SQIVND (reference sequence). The CDR3 DNA sequence: TGTGCCAGTCGGACAGGGACTCAGCCCCAGCATTTT. This codes for CASRTGTQPQHF.

This chain links TRBV5-1 with TRBJ2-7; 7 bases map to TRBD1. Germline assignment: CDR1 SGHRS and CDR2 YFSETQ. This CDR3 spans 14 amino acids. The J segment lost 4 bases and the V segment lost 0 bases, leaving 4 bases of the junction unmatched. The CDR3 region has the DNA TGCGCCAGCAGCTTGGGTGGGACAGTGTACGAGCAGTACTTC. Its protein is CASSLGGTVYEQYF.

This rearrangement joins TRBV7-6 to TRBJ1-3, with 10 bases lining up with TRBD1. From germline, CDR1 is SGHVS and CDR2 FNYEAQ. The J segment lost 0 bases and the V segment lost 3 bases, leaving 5 bases of the junction unmatched. The CDR3 totals 17 residues. The DNA of the CDR3 is TGTGCCAGCAGCTTGAGACAGGGGGCGAACTCTGGAAACACCATATATTTT. Protein sequence: CASSLRQGANSGNTIYF. Complete variable domain (other parts from reference TRBV7-6 and TRBJ1-3): GAGVSQSPRYKVTKRGQDVALRCDPISGHVSLYWYRQALGQGPEFLTYFNYEAQQDKSGLPNDRFSAERPEGSISTLTIQRTEQRDSAMYRCASSLRQGANSGNTIYFGEGSWLTVV.

This chain connects TRBV4-3 to TRBJ1-2, with 9 bases fitting TRBD1. V lost 4 bases, J lost 7 bases, and 7 bases stayed unmatched. From germline, CDR1 is LGHNA and CDR2 YSLEER. This CDR3 has 14 amino acids. The CDR3 coding sequence is TGCGCCAGCAGCCCAGGGACAGGGCGGGGTGGCTACACCTTC. Its translation: CASSPGTGRGGYTF.

This clone has more than one count but fewer than ten. Other DNA sequences of this sample code for an identical CDR3. The chain has TRBV12-3 or TRBV12-4 and TRBJ1-1, with D possibly being TRBD1 (6 bases). The length of the CDR3 is 13 residues. Trimming removed 6 bases from V and 1 base from J, with 9 bases in between. The CDR3 region has the DNA TGTGCCAGCAGCCTACAGGGGAACACTGAAGCTTTCTTT. Protein: CASSLQGNTEAFF.

This rearrangement joins TRBV19 to TRBJ1-2, with 7 nucleotides matching TRBD1. From germline, CDR1 is LNHDA and CDR2 SQIVND (reference sequence). The CDR3 runs 13 residues. Trimming cost V 2 bases and J 8 bases; bases outside gene matches: 5. The CDR3 region is CASSITTGRGYTF. The CDR3 nucleotides read TGTGCCAGTAGTATAACGACAGGGCGCGGCTACACCTTC.

The J gene is TRBJ1-5, the V gene TRBV19, with D unresolved. In germline, CDR1 is LNHDA, CDR2 SQIVND (reference sequence). V was trimmed by 7 bases and J by 14 bases, leaving 21 bases between them. The CDR3 is 13 amino acids. CDR3 bases: TGTGCCAGTACTAAAAGGGAGTCATCTGCGAAGCATTTT. As protein: CASTKRESSAKHF.

This rearrangement joins TRBV7-2 to TRBJ2-2; possibly TRBD1 for D (5 bases). Germline V lookup: CDR1 SGHTA, CDR2 FQGNSA. The CDR3 is 14 residues long. V gave up 3 bases and J gave up 2 bases, with 7 bases separating them. The CDR3 loop is CASSFDRNTGELFF. The CDR3 nucleotides read TGTGCCAGCAGCTTTGACAGAAACACCGGGGAGCTGTTTTTT.

This rearrangement joins TRBV3-1 (or the pseudogene TRBV3-2) to TRBJ1-2, with 7 bases that match TRBD1. CDR1 and CDR2 from the germline V gene are LGHDT and YNNKEL (reference sequence). The CDR3 is made up of 13 amino acids. J lost 7 bases, V lost 2 bases, and 4 bases had no gene match. The CDR3: CASSQRQGSGYTF. CDR3 nucleotide sequence: TGTGCCAGCAGCCAACGACAGGGCTCTGGCTACACCTTC.

The CDR3 here is CASSPRQDNQPQHF. CDR3 bases: TGTGCCAGCAGCCCCCGACAGGACAATCAGCCCCAGCATTTT. The V call is TRBV3-1 (or the pseudogene TRBV3-2), the J call TRBJ1-5; tentatively, D is TRBD1 (6 bases). This CDR3 contains 14 residues. The V end was cut by 4 bases, the J end by 3 bases, with 10 bases between. Germline lookup yields CDR1 LGHDT and CDR2 YNNKEL (reference sequence).

The chain combines TRBV5-4 with TRBJ1-1; the D is unclear. CDR3 length: 16 residues. Germline V lookup: CDR1 SGHNT, CDR2 YYREEE (reference sequence). Trimming took 4 bases from V and 4 from J, leaving 20 bases between them. The CDR3 loop reads CASSTYGRLAGTEAFF. The CDR3, as DNA: TGTGCCAGCAGCACCTACGGGCGGCTAGCGGGCACTGAAGCTTTCTTT.

The V gene is TRBV5-1, the J gene TRBJ2-1, with TRBD2 matching 8 bases. Germline V gene sequence: CDR1 SGHRS, CDR2 YFSETQ. This CDR3 is built from 14 residues. The V segment lost 5 bases and the J segment 2 bases; nucleotides outside the gene matches: 3. This CDR3 reads CASSKREPYNEQFF. Here the CDR3 DNA reads TGCGCCAGCAGTAAGCGGGAGCCCTACAATGAGCAGTTCTTC.

The chain links TRBV5-5 to TRBJ1-4; D is possibly TRBD1 (6 bases). CDR1 and CDR2 (germline): SGHKS, YYEKEE (reference sequence). The CDR3 has 16 amino acids. The V end was cut by 0 bases, the J end by 2 bases, with 11 bases between. The CDR3 loop is CASSLGRTATNEKLFF. In DNA form, the CDR3 reads TGTGCCAGCAGCTTGGGTAGGACAGCTACTAATGAAAAACTGTTTTTT.

The chain links TRBV24-1 to TRBJ1-2, with TRBD1 matching 9 bases. Trimming took 5 bases from V and 4 from J; bases not matched to a gene: 4. CDR1 and CDR2 from the germline V gene are KGHDR and SFDVKD. CDR3 length: 14 residues. CDR3 nucleotides: TGTGCCACCAGTGGCCGGGACAGGGTCTATGGCTACACCTTC. Amino acid sequence: CATSGRDRVYGYTF.